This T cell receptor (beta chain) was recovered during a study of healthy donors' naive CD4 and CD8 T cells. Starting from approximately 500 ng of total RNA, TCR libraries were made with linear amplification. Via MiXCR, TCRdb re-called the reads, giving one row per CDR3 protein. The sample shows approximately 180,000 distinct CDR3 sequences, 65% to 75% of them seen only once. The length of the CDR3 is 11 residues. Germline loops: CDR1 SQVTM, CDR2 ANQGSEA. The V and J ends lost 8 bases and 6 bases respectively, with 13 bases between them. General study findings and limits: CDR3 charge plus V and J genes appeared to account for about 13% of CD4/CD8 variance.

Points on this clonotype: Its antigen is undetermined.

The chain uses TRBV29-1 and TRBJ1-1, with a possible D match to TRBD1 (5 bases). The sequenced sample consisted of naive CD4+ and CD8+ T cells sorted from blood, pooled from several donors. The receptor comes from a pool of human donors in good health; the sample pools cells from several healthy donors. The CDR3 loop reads CSSLGAAEAFF. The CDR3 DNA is TGCAGCTCCCTTGGGGCTGCTGAAGCTTTCTTT.